One sample yielded the 7 T cell receptor beta chains listed below, sequenced in a study of OX40 agonist ivuxolimab in advanced cancers. Measured with immunoSEQ multiplex PCR; TCRdb has only the in-frame clones, and not every one. The sample records around 100,000 clones, approximately 89% being singletons. The sequencing used CD4+ or CD8+ T cells sorted from blood, collected in a trial of the OX40 agonist ivuxolimab. Receptors originate from an adult with an advanced solid tumor such as melanoma, head and neck, liver or kidney cancer.

The chain uses TRBV5-1 and TRBJ2-1; D uncertain. V was pared by 3 bases and J by 4 bases, with 14 bases between. The CDR3 is 15 residues long. Germline CDR1 SGHRS, CDR2 YFSETQ. CDR3 amino acids: CASSSLKGGYNEQFF. CDR3 nucleotide sequence: TGCGCCAGCAGCTCATTAAAGGGCGGTTACAATGAGCAGTTCTTC.

This chain links TRBV5-4 with TRBJ2-1, with 14 bases identical to TRBD2. Trimming removed 5 bases from V and 7 bases from J; junction bases left unmatched: 11. The CDR3 is 17 residues long. In germline, CDR1 is SGHNT, CDR2 YYREEE (reference sequence). CDR3 sequence (DNA): TGTGCCAGCAGAAAAAGCGGGACTAGCGGGAGTGGTAATGAGCAGTTCTTC. Translated: CASRKSGTSGSGNEQFF.

The genes are TRBV6-1 and TRBJ2-2; D may be TRBD1 (6 bases). V was clipped by 3 bases and J by 6 bases, with 17 bases between them. CDR1 and CDR2 (germline): MNHNS, SASEGT. The CDR3 loop spans 16 amino acids. CDR3 region: CASSDVRGMGAGELFF. In nucleotides, the CDR3 is TGTGCCAGCAGTGACGTCAGGGGAATGGGTGCCGGGGAGCTGTTTTTT.

The rearrangement joins TRBV19 to TRBJ1-4; no clear D gene. This CDR3 has 13 amino acids. Germline V lookup: CDR1 LNHDA, CDR2 SQIVND (reference sequence). The V end lost 4 bases, the J end lost 2 bases, and 5 bases lay between the germline ends. The CDR3: CASSKGTNEKLFF. As DNA, the CDR3 is TGTGCCAGTAGTAAGGGCACTAATGAAAAACTGTTTTTT.

The J gene is TRBJ2-1, the V gene TRBV25-1; 9 bases are shared with TRBD2. CDR1 is MGHDK and CDR2 is SYGVNS in the germline V gene. J lost 7 bases, V lost 5 bases, and 6 bases had no gene match. The CDR3 length is 14 residues. CDR3 DNA: TGTGCCAGCAGTAAAGCGGGAGGTAGGAATGAGCAGTTCTTC. Its translation: CASSKAGGRNEQFF. The whole variable domain, remainder taken from reference TRBV25-1 and TRBJ2-1, is EADIYQTPRYLVIGTGKKITLECSQTMGHDKMYWYQQDPGMELHLIHYSYGVNSTEKGDLSSESTVSRIRTEHFPLTLESARPSHTSQYLCASSKAGGRNEQFFGPGTRLTVL.

CDR3 DNA: TGTGCCAGCAGCTTAGACAAGTCCTACGAGCAGTACTTC. Translation: CASSLDKSYEQYF. The chain combines TRBV11-3 with TRBJ2-7, with D uncertain. V was cut by 0 bases and J by 1 base, with 4 bases left in between. From germline, CDR1 is SGHNT and CDR2 YENEEA. This CDR3 is built from 13 residues. The variable domain in full, completed from reference TRBV11-3 and TRBJ2-7, reads EAGVVQSPRYKIIEKKQPVAFWCNPISGHNTLYWYLQNLGQGPELLIRYENEEAVDDSQLPKDRFSAERLKGVDSTLKIQPAELGDSAVYLCASSLDKSYEQYFGPGTRLTVT.

The chain combines TRBV28 with TRBJ2-7; 9 bases line up with TRBD1. Germline loops: CDR1 MDHEN, CDR2 SYDVKM. CDR3 length: 15 residues. The junction had 4 bases not matched to a gene; V was cut back by 2 bases and J by 2 bases. CDR3: CASSLPGQGTYEQYF. Here the CDR3 DNA reads TGTGCCAGCAGTTTACCGGGACAGGGTACCTACGAGCAGTACTTC. The full variable domain, its missing parts supplied by reference TRBV28 and TRBJ2-7, is DVKVTQSSRYLVKRTGEKVFLECVQDMDHENMFWYRQDPGLGLRLIYFSYDVKMKEKGDIPEGYSVSREKKERFSLILESASTNQTSMYLCASSLPGQGTYEQYFGPGTRLTVT.